The 9 T cell receptor beta chains below all came from one sample that was sequenced in a study of CD8 T cells in Susac syndrome. RNA was extracted with the RNeasy kit, and a quantity of roughly 0.45 to 1 ug was reverse transcribed using random hexamers. MiXCR, run by TCRdb on the immunoSEQ multiplex PCR reads, gives a single entry per CDR3 protein. The data hold about 250,000 distinct CDR3 sequences, with 85% to 95% observed a single time. The sample taken for sequencing was CD4+ T cells from PBMCs. The origin of the receptors is a human donor with multiple sclerosis.

The V gene is TRBV13, the J gene TRBJ2-3, with TRBD2 matching over 11 bases. Germline-derived CDR1 and CDR2 are PRHDT and FYEKMQ (reference sequence). The length of the CDR3 is 17 residues. Germline trimming cut 2 bases from V and 6 bases from J; bases unmatched to any gene: 10. CDR3 nucleotides: TGTGCCAGCAGCTTAAGTCCGGGTAGCGGGGGGGCGGATACGCAGTATTTT. Residues: CASSLSPGSGGADTQYF.

The V and J genes are TRBV14 and TRBJ1-1; perhaps TRBD1 as D (5 bases). CDR1 is SGHDN and CDR2 is FVKESK in the germline V gene. The CDR3 loop spans 12 amino acids. V lost 4 bases to trimming and J lost 8 bases, with 11 bases between them. Written as DNA, the CDR3 is TGTGCCAGCAGCCTCATCTCAGGGGAAGCTTTCTTT. Encoded protein: CASSLISGEAFF.

The chain links TRBV7-2 to TRBJ2-6; TRBD2 matches 14 bases. Germline loops: CDR1 SGHTA, CDR2 FQGNSA. The CDR3 runs to 19 residues. V lost 4 bases and J lost 4; bases outside the gene matches: 9. The CDR3 DNA is TGTGCCAGCAGCTCCCTCGGGACTAGCGGGAGTACCGGGGCCAACGTCCTGACTTTC. This sequence encodes CASSSLGTSGSTGANVLTF.

A single count supports this clonotype. The chain couples TRBV20-1 to TRBJ2-7; D is undetermined. The CDR3 length is 13 residues. Germline-derived CDR1 and CDR2 are DFQATT and SNEGSKA (reference sequence). With 5 bases removed from V and 2 bases from J, the gap between germline ends came to 13 bases. CDR3 nucleotide sequence: TGCAGTGCTCCGTCCCAATGGGCCTACGAGCAGTACTTC. Its translation is CSAPSQWAYEQYF.

V and J are TRBV5-1 and TRBJ2-1; D is perhaps TRBD2 (6 bases). Germline CDR1 SGHRS, CDR2 YFSETQ. V shed 4 bases and J shed 4 bases, with 12 bases lying between them. This CDR3 is built from 14 residues. CDR3 amino acids: CASSATGGYNEQFF. Here the CDR3 DNA reads TGCGCCAGCAGCGCCACCGGGGGATACAATGAGCAGTTCTTC. The whole variable domain, filled in from reference TRBV5-1 and TRBJ2-1, reads KAGVTQTPRYLIKTRGQQVTLSCSPISGHRSVSWYQQTPGQGLQFLFEYFSETQRNKGNFPGRFSGRQFSNSRSEMNVSTLELGDSALYLCASSATGGYNEQFFGPGTRLTVL.

J is TRBJ1-5 and V is TRBV3-1; D gene uncertain. Germline CDR1 and CDR2: LGHDT and YNNKEL (reference sequence). The CDR3 contains 15 residues. The V end was cut by 1 base, the J end by 0 bases, with 7 bases between. The CDR3 sequence: CASSQVMDSNQPQHF. In DNA form, the CDR3 reads TGTGCCAGCAGCCAAGTTATGGATAGCAATCAGCCCCAGCATTTT.

The J gene is TRBJ2-6, the V gene TRBV10-2, with TRBD2 identical over 8 bases. CDR3 length: 17 amino acids. V shed 7 bases and J 1 base; nucleotides not matched to a gene: 9. Looked up from germline, CDR1 is WSHSY and CDR2 is SAAADI. The CDR3 reads CASTFLAGQSGANVLTF. The CDR3 coding sequence is TGCGCCAGCACGTTTTTAGCGGGACAATCTGGGGCCAACGTCCTGACTTTC.

This clonotype was detected only once. The V and J genes are TRBV16 and TRBJ1-5; no firm D call. Germline V gene data show CDR1 as KGHSY and CDR2 as FQNENV. The V gene lost 3 bases and the J gene lost 7 bases, with 13 bases spanning the gap. CDR3 length: 14 amino acids. The CDR3 protein is CASSHDRIPQPQHF. The CDR3, as DNA: TGTGCCAGCAGCCACGATCGGATCCCCCAGCCCCAGCATTTT.

The chain links TRBV18 to TRBJ1-1, with D possibly TRBD1 on 5 matching bases. Per the germline V gene, CDR1 is KGHSH and CDR2 is LQKENI. The V and J ends lost 2 bases and 1 base respectively, with 14 bases between them. This CDR3 comprises 16 residues. The DNA of the CDR3 is TGTGCCAGCTCACCAGTCTCTCTGAGGGGGAACACTGAAGCTTTCTTT. This codes for CASSPVSLRGNTEAFF.